The following is a TCR beta chain sequence with its context. This specimen belongs to a study of technical replicates of blood from several donors. The protocol was immunoSEQ multiplex PCR, while the TCRdb copy is restricted to in-frame clones and leaves out a portion. The sample has about 82,000 clones; under 96% are singletons. Trimming left V 5 bases short and J 6 bases short, with 8 bases between. Germline V gene sequence: CDR1 SGHTA, CDR2 FQGNSA. CDR3 size: 12 residues. The TCR originated in a human donor in good health. Sequenced material: T cells isolated from PBMCs. The chain joins TRBV7-2 to TRBJ2-1; D is undetermined. The CDR3 sequence: CASSPLGNEQFF. The CDR3 nucleotides are TGTGCCAGCAGCCCCCTAGGCAATGAGCAGTTCTTC.